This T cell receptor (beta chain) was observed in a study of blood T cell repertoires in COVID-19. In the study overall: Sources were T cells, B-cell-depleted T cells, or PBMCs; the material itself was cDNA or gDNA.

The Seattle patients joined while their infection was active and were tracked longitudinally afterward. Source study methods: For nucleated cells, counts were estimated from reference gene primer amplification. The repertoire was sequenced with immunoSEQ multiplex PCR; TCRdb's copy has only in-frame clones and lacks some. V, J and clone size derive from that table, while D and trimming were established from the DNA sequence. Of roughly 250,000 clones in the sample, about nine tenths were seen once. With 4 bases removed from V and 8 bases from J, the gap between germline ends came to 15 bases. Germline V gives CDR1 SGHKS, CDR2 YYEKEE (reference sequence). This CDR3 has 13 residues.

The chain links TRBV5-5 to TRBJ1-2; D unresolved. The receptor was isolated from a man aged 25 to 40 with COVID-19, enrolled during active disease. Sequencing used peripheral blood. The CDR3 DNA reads TGTGCCAGCAGCCCGGCGAGGGATAGAGGCTACACCTTC. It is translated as CASSPARDRGYTF.